Each of the 22 T cell receptor beta chains below was sequenced from the same sample in a study of T-cell reconstitution after alpha-beta-depleted transplantation in children. Unique molecular identifiers were built into the TCRbeta library. TCRdb passed the PCR reads through MiXCR, listing each CDR3 protein once. The sample includes approximately 350,000 distinct CDR3 sequences, roughly 13% seen only once; the top ten take around 4%. The source material was PBMCs, sampled from the stem cell graft. These receptors originate from a human donor who donated a stem cell graft to a child with Fanconi anemia.

The rearrangement joins TRBV4-2 to TRBJ1-4, with D unresolved. The CDR3 runs 15 residues. Per germline, CDR1 LGHNA and CDR2 YNFKEQ. Trimming took 0 bases from V and 5 from J, leaving 10 bases between them. The CDR3 nucleotides are TGTGCCAGCAGCCAAGATGGAGGAGAGAATGAAAAACTGTTTTTT. Translated, it gives CASSQDGGENEKLFF.

This clonotype showed up many times. V is TRBV5-1 and J is TRBJ2-7, with 9 positions matching TRBD2. Losses at the gene ends were 0 bases for V and 4 bases for J; bases not matched to a gene: 5. The germline V gene has CDR1 SGHRS and CDR2 YFSETQ. The CDR3 spans 15 residues. Here the CDR3 DNA reads TGCGCCAGCAGCTTGGGGCTAGCGGGGAGTTACGAGCAGTACTTC. The encoded protein is CASSLGLAGSYEQYF.

This clonotype was seen once. A read error may explain this, as a much larger clone is one base away. V and J are TRBV20-1 and TRBJ1-1, with D possibly being TRBD1 (6 bases). CDR1 and CDR2 (germline): DFQATT, SNEGSKA (reference sequence). The CDR3 extends over 15 amino acids. CDR3 sequence (DNA): TGCTGTGCCAAGACAGGAACCTACGCAAACACTGAAGCTTTCTTT. The encoded protein is CCAKTGTYANTEAFF.

Only a few counts were recorded for this clonotype. J is TRBJ1-5 and V is TRBV28, with 7 bases lining up with TRBD1. In germline, CDR1 is MDHEN, CDR2 SYDVKM. V shed 4 bases and J 5 bases; nucleotides not matched to a gene: 11. CDR3 length: 16 amino acids. As DNA, the CDR3 is TGTGCCAGCAGTTCCCGTCGACAGGGTTATGATCAGCCCCAGCATTTT. It translates to CASSSRRQGYDQPQHF.

In its sample, this clonotype was seen a few times. The chain uses TRBV6-1 and TRBJ1-1; 9 nucleotides line up with TRBD1. The trim removed 6 bases at V and 5 bases at J, leaving 7 bases unmatched. Germline V gene data show CDR1 as MNHNS and CDR2 as SASEGT. This CDR3 is built from 14 residues. The CDR3, as DNA: TGTGCCAGCAGCCCGAGCGGGACAGGGACTGAAGCTTTCTTT. Translated, it gives CASSPSGTGTEAFF.

This clonotype occurred a few times. This chain connects TRBV5-1 to TRBJ1-1; D is unresolved. V lost 0 bases and J lost 1, with 10 bases in between. Germline loops: CDR1 SGHRS, CDR2 YFSETQ. The CDR3 is made up of 15 amino acids. CDR3 sequence (DNA): TGCGCCAGCAGCTTGGAGGCAGGTTGGAACACTGAAGCTTTCTTT. Translating it yields CASSLEAGWNTEAFF.

This clonotype was seen more than once but under ten times. The CDR3 coding sequence is TGTGCCAGCAGCCAAGGGGAGGCTTATGGCTACACCTTC. Its translation: CASSQGEAYGYTF. The chain couples TRBV3-1 to TRBJ1-2, with D unclear. Trimming shortened V by 1 base and J by 5 bases, and 8 bases separated the two germline ends. Looked up from germline, CDR1 is LGHDT and CDR2 is YNNKEL (reference sequence). This CDR3 comprises 13 residues.

Many counts were recorded for this clonotype. The chain uses TRBV12-3 or TRBV12-4 and TRBJ2-1, with 8 bases that match TRBD1. With 6 bases clipped from V and 5 bases from J, the junction kept 6 bases outside the gene matches. CDR3 length equals 14 residues. This CDR3 reads CASRDRVRDNEQFF. CDR3 coding DNA: TGTGCCAGCAGGGACAGGGTAAGAGACAATGAGCAGTTCTTC.

In this sample, this clonotype turned up many times. V and J are TRBV6-1 and TRBJ2-1; 8 bases are a match to TRBD2. This CDR3 has 16 residues. The V gene's germline CDR1 is MNHNS and CDR2 SASEGT. The ends lost 2 bases at V and 7 bases at J; junction bases unmatched: 10. Here the CDR3 DNA reads TGTGCCAGCAGTGAACCTGGACTCCGGGGGGGTAATGAGCAGTTCTTC. As protein: CASSEPGLRGGNEQFF.

This clonotype was seen ten or more times. The V and J genes are TRBV9 and TRBJ2-3; no clear D gene. CDR1 is SGDLS and CDR2 is YYNGEE in the germline V gene. V gave up 4 bases and J gave up 2 bases, with 8 bases separating them. The CDR3 sequence is 13 residues long. The CDR3: CASSPFLTDTQYF. CDR3 nucleotides: TGTGCCAGCAGCCCATTCCTCACAGATACGCAGTATTTT.

V is TRBV29-1 and J is TRBJ2-1; no clear D gene. Germline assignment: CDR1 SQVTM and CDR2 ANQGSEA. The germline V and J ends were trimmed by 2 bases and 1 base, with 9 bases remaining between them. CDR3 size: 14 residues. The CDR3 spells CSVEWEVSYNEQFF. The CDR3 DNA sequence: TGCAGCGTTGAATGGGAAGTATCCTACAATGAGCAGTTCTTC.

V is TRBV12-3 or TRBV12-4 and J is TRBJ1-6, with 8 positions matching TRBD1. Trimming removed 6 bases from V and 8 bases from J; junction bases left unmatched: 9. This CDR3 is built from 15 residues. Here the CDR3 DNA reads TGTGCCAGCAGCCCTCGCGGGACAGGATATTCACCCCTCCACTTT. This translates into CASSPRGTGYSPLHF.

In this sample, this clonotype turned up a few times. This chain connects TRBV6-2 or TRBV6-3 to TRBJ1-6; unclear D gene. CDR1 MNHEY and CDR2 SVGEGT come from the germline V gene. The V and J ends lost 2 bases and 10 bases respectively, with 6 bases between them. CDR3 length: 12 amino acids. The CDR3: CASSYVESPLHF. Written as DNA, the CDR3 is TGTGCCAGCAGTTACGTGGAATCACCCCTCCACTTT.

The rearrangement joins TRBV3-1 to TRBJ2-5; 9 bases match TRBD2. After removal of 4 bases from V and 7 bases from J, the junction contained 7 bases not matched to a gene. The germline V gene encodes CDR1 LGHDT and CDR2 YNNKEL (reference sequence). This CDR3 contains 14 residues. The chain's CDR3 is CASSPKGLARTQYF. The CDR3 DNA follows: TGTGCCAGCAGCCCAAAAGGACTAGCGCGGACCCAGTACTTC.

The J gene is TRBJ2-7, the V gene TRBV15; tentative D call: TRBD1 (6 bases). The CDR3 totals 16 residues. Per germline, CDR1 LNHNV and CDR2 YYDKDF (reference sequence). V was shortened by 0 bases and J by 0 bases, with 12 bases between the two germline ends. CDR3 amino acids: CATSREQGVNSYEQYF. CDR3 sequence (DNA): TGTGCCACCAGCAGAGAACAGGGAGTAAACTCCTACGAGCAGTACTTC.

The chain couples TRBV6-1 to TRBJ1-5, with D hard to call. Germline CDR1 reads MNHNS; CDR2 reads SASEGT. Between the trimmed V and J ends, which lost 1 base and 1 base, there was a span of 8 bases. The CDR3 length is 15 residues. The DNA of the CDR3 is TGTGCCAGCAGTGAAGAACAGAGGAGCAATCAGCCCCAGCATTTT. Amino acid sequence: CASSEEQRSNQPQHF.

This clonotype was observed many times. This chain connects TRBV27 to TRBJ1-1, with D unclear. CDR3 length: 11 residues. Germline lookup yields CDR1 MNHEY and CDR2 SMNVEV (reference sequence). Trimming removed 6 bases at V and 6 bases at J, with 8 bases between. CDR3 in DNA: TGTGCCAGCAGGTGGGGAGCTGAAGCTTTCTTT. Amino acids: CASRWGAEAFF.

Details on this clonotype: A much larger clone lies one base from this, so it may be a read error. The chain employs TRBV9 and TRBJ2-7, with D maybe TRBD2 (6 bases). The germline V and J ends were trimmed by 0 bases and 0 bases, with 19 bases remaining between them. This CDR3 has 18 amino acids. CDR1 and CDR2 from the germline V gene are SGDLS and YYNGEE. CDR3 DNA sequence: TGTGCCAGCAGCGTAGATATAGGCGGGGCGGTTACCTCCTACGAGCAGTACTTC. This encodes CASSVDIGGAVTSYEQYF.

This clonotype was recorded at least ten times. Sequence at one end of the junction differs from germline and may be a read error. The V and J genes are TRBV12-3 or TRBV12-4 and TRBJ1-1, with TRBD1 matching over 10 bases. The CDR3 contains 12 residues. Here the CDR3 reads CASSLRDRGLTF. The CDR3, as DNA: TGTGCCAGCAGTTTAAGGGACAGGGGTCTAACTTTT.

This clonotype was observed a few times. The rearrangement uses TRBV3-1 and TRBJ2-1, with D tentatively TRBD1 (6 bases). The CDR3 is made up of 16 amino acids. V lost 1 base and J lost 6, with 16 bases in between. The germline gives CDR1 LGHDT, CDR2 YNNKEL (reference sequence). CDR3 region: CASSQGTARVVNEQFF. DNA for the CDR3: TGTGCCAGCAGCCAAGGGACAGCGAGAGTAGTCAATGAGCAGTTCTTC.

The J gene is TRBJ1-1, the V gene TRBV12-3 or TRBV12-4, with 7 bases identical to TRBD1. The V gene end was trimmed by 5 bases and the J gene end by 3 bases; junction bases not matched to a gene: 3. The CDR3 covers 13 residues. CDR3 sequence: CASSTTGYTEAFF. CDR3 nucleotide sequence: TGTGCCAGCAGTACGACAGGGTACACTGAAGCTTTCTTT.

This clonotype showed up many times. The genes are TRBV12-3 or TRBV12-4 and TRBJ2-7; D not resolved. The ends were cut back, 1 base at V and 3 bases at J, with 4 bases in the middle. This CDR3 is built from 12 residues. The CDR3 is CASSLGLYEQYF. As DNA, the CDR3 is TGTGCCAGCAGTTTAGGACTCTACGAGCAGTACTTC.